This T cell receptor (beta chain) was identified during a study of monozygotic twins with inflammatory bowel disease. CDR3 length: 15 residues. Germline values: CDR1 SGHTA, CDR2 FQGNSA. Every TCR library used about 3.5 ug of total RNA. TCRdb reprocessed the 5' RACE reads and reports one entry per CDR3 protein, with no DNA. The sample's table shows hundreds of thousands of distinct CDR3 sequences. Study findings and constraints: Limited statistical power may explain no repertoire similarity difference between concordant and discordant twins. Against healthy co-twins, IBD patients had lower TCRbeta diversity (measured by inverse Simpson).

A remark on this clonotype: Antigen: not known.

What was sequenced was blood. The chain carries TRBV7-2 and TRBJ1-6; without DNA, the TCRdb call of TRBD1 cannot be checked. This TCR derives from a human donor with ulcerative colitis or Crohn's disease, or a healthy co-twin of an affected twin (not recorded which). CDR3 in amino acids: CASSLGQGQSSPLHF.